Below are 8 T cell receptor beta chains sequenced from a single sample in a study of T cells in Graves' hyperthyroidism and ophthalmopathy. The TCR beta CDR3 regions underwent amplification using RNA transcripts as the source. HTBI primers were employed in a first-round RT-PCR of the TCR CDR3. TCRdb used MiXCR to reprocess the multiplex PCR reads, holding one entry per CDR3 protein. Of 25,000 to 30,000 distinct CDR3 sequences in the sample, around 40% were seen once. What was sequenced was blood. The receptors stem from a woman in her thirties with Graves' hyperthyroidism.

V is TRBV29-1 and J is TRBJ1-3, with 8 bases identical to TRBD1. In germline, CDR1 is SQVTM, CDR2 ANQGSEA. The CDR3 totals 12 residues. J was trimmed by 4 bases and V by 5 bases; bases with no gene match: 1. The CDR3 reads CSVRTGGNTIYF. Written as DNA, the CDR3 is TGCAGCGTTAGGACAGGGGGAAACACCATATATTTT.

The J gene is TRBJ2-5, the V gene TRBV6-1; TRBD2 might be the D (7 bases). Trimming cost V 1 base and J 5 bases, with 14 bases left between them. The germline V gene has CDR1 MNHNS and CDR2 SASEGT. The CDR3 runs 15 residues. Written as DNA, the CDR3 is TGTGCCAGCAGTGAAGAAGGGGGGGGCCTGGAGACCCAGTACTTC. Its translation is CASSEEGGGLETQYF.

In this sample, this clonotype turned up many times. The chain couples TRBV14 to TRBJ1-1; no clear D. The CDR3 is 13 residues long. V shed 4 bases and J shed 1 base, with 7 bases lying between them. Germline V CDR1 and CDR2: SGHDN, FVKESK. The CDR3 sequence is CASSPVANTEAFF. CDR3 sequence (DNA): TGTGCCAGCAGCCCGGTAGCGAACACTGAAGCTTTCTTT.

This clonotype was detected ten times or more. This chain uses TRBV2 with TRBJ2-7; D is tentatively TRBD1 or TRBD2 (6 bases each). The CDR3 is 16 amino acids. CDR1 and CDR2 from the germline V gene are SNHLY and FYNNEI. Trimming cost V 0 bases and J 3 bases, with 15 bases left between them. This CDR3 reads CASSEAISGGRYEQYF. The CDR3 DNA reads as TGTGCCAGCAGTGAAGCAATCAGTGGGGGGCGCTACGAGCAGTACTTC.

This clonotype has at least ten counts. The CDR3 protein is CASSLVIYGAGTYSGNTIYF. CDR3 sequence (DNA): TGTGCCAGCAGCTTAGTTATCTACGGAGCAGGGACCTACTCTGGAAACACCATATATTTT. The chain links TRBV7-2 to TRBJ1-3, with D tentatively TRBD1 (5 bases). The CDR3 has 20 amino acids. The germline gives CDR1 SGHTA, CDR2 FQGNSA. V shed 1 base and J shed 0 bases, with 22 bases lying between them.

The V and J genes are TRBV7-9 and TRBJ1-6; no clear D gene. V lost 7 bases, J lost 18 bases, and 13 bases lay in between. Germline assignment: CDR1 SEHNR and CDR2 FQNEAQ (reference sequence). The CDR3 is 10 residues long. CDR3: CASTLLDHHF. DNA of the CDR3: TGTGCCAGCACCCTATTAGACCACCACTTT.

This clonotype was seen only a few times. The V gene is TRBV10-3, the J gene TRBJ1-2; D possibly corresponds to TRBD1 (6 bases). CDR3 length: 13 residues. CDR1 is ENHRY, CDR2 SYGVKD, per germline. V dropped 3 bases and J dropped 7 bases, with 12 bases sitting between them. The CDR3 coding sequence is TGTGCCATCAGTGACCGGGGGCTGAGTGGCTACACCTTC. Translated, it gives CAISDRGLSGYTF.

This clonotype was recorded once. The chain combines TRBV24-1 with TRBJ2-7; 7 bases fit TRBD1. The length of the CDR3 is 15 residues. Germline V gene lookup returns CDR1 KGHDR and CDR2 SFDVKD. Trimming cost V 2 bases and J 1 base; bases outside gene matches: 4. In DNA, the CDR3 is TGTGCCACCAGTGATTCCCGGGACAGTTCCTACGAGCAGTACTTC. Its translation is CATSDSRDSSYEQYF.